These 28 T cell receptor beta chains share one sample of origin, sequenced in a study of control samples from healthy donors and cancer patients. Method: immunoSEQ multiplex PCR; TCRdb's copy keeps in-frame clones and lacks some. Of 65,000 to 80,000 clones in the sample, roughly 89% were seen once. Sequencing was done on a sample of PBMCs. These receptor sequences come from a woman aged 55-70 years with head and neck cancer.

This chain joins TRBV2 and TRBJ1-5; 11 bases match TRBD1. Looked up from germline, CDR1 is SNHLY and CDR2 is FYNNEI. The CDR3 is made up of 16 amino acids. Trimming removed 5 bases from V and 6 bases from J; junction bases left unmatched: 9. In DNA, the CDR3 is TGTGCCAGCAGTAAGTGGACAGGGGGCGCCGTTCAGCCCCAGCATTTT. It encodes CASSKWTGGAVQPQHF.

The chain uses TRBV28 and TRBJ1-2; maybe TRBD1 (5 bases). Trimming took 1 base from V and 6 from J, leaving 12 bases between them. Germline CDR1 reads MDHEN; CDR2 reads SYDVKM. CDR3 length equals 14 residues. In DNA form, the CDR3 reads TGTGCCAGCAGTTTATTGGGCCAGGGCCATGGCTACACCTTC. Translation: CASSLLGQGHGYTF.

The chain carries TRBV15 and TRBJ2-2, with no clear D. The CDR3 extends over 15 amino acids. Germline lookup yields CDR1 LNHNV and CDR2 YYDKDF (reference sequence). Trimming removed 2 bases at V and 1 base at J, with 8 bases between. The CDR3 reads CATSRLGRNTGELFF. The CDR3, as DNA: TGTGCCACCAGCAGACTTGGACGGAACACCGGGGAGCTGTTTTTT.

V is TRBV7-6 and J is TRBJ2-1; unclear D gene. CDR1 is SGHVS and CDR2 is FNYEAQ in the germline V gene. V dropped 5 bases and J dropped 6 bases, with 17 bases sitting between them. This CDR3 region has 15 residues. CDR3 coding DNA: TGTGCCAGCAGCCTAGGGAACGCGGTTTCCAATGAGCAGTTCTTC. Protein: CASSLGNAVSNEQFF.

This clone came up once. The rearrangement links TRBV19 to TRBJ2-3, with 7 nucleotides matching TRBD2. The germline V gene has CDR1 LNHDA and CDR2 SQIVND (reference sequence). The length of the CDR3 is 14 residues. J gave up 8 bases and V 1 base, and 6 bases lay outside the gene matches. The DNA of the CDR3 is TGTGCCAGTAGTATAGGGGCCGCGGGGGTTACGCAGTATTTT. It encodes CASSIGAAGVTQYF.

The V gene is TRBV12-3 or TRBV12-4, the J gene TRBJ2-1; tentatively, D is TRBD2 (6 bases). Trimming stripped 8 bases from V and 9 bases from J, with 11 bases between. The CDR3 runs to 11 residues. This CDR3 is CASGLGGEQFF. The CDR3 region has the DNA TGTGCCAGCGGGTTGGGGGGTGAGCAGTTCTTC.

The V call is TRBV7-9, the J call TRBJ2-5, with 7 bases matching TRBD1. From germline, CDR1 is SEHNR and CDR2 FQNEAQ (reference sequence). The V gene end was trimmed by 1 base and the J gene end by 1 base; junction bases not matched to a gene: 6. CDR3 length equals 16 residues. Here the CDR3 DNA reads TGTGCCAGCAGCTTAGGGCTCGGGACAGCCCAAGAGACCCAGTACTTC. Translating it yields CASSLGLGTAQETQYF.

V usage is TRBV7-3 and J usage is TRBJ2-5; 8 bases match TRBD2. The germline V gene encodes CDR1 SGHTA and CDR2 FQGTGA. J was trimmed by 4 bases and V by 2 bases; bases with no gene match: 6. This CDR3 comprises 15 residues. The CDR3 sequence: CASSLGGREGETQYF. CDR3 bases: TGTGCCAGCAGCTTAGGGGGACGGGAGGGAGAGACCCAGTACTTC.

To note about this clone: In the same sample, other DNA sequences code for this CDR3. The chain combines TRBV7-9 with TRBJ1-5; D gene unclear. V lost 3 bases and J 3 bases, leaving 3 bases between the germline ends. CDR3 length: 12 residues. Per germline, CDR1 SEHNR and CDR2 FQNEAQ (reference sequence). CDR3 coding DNA: TGTGCCAGCAGCTTGACCAATCAGCCCCAGCATTTT. Amino acid sequence: CASSLTNQPQHF.

The genes are TRBV11-3 and TRBJ2-7; D is unclear. Between the trimmed V and J ends, which lost 1 base and 6 bases, there was a span of 7 bases. Germline CDR1 SGHNT, CDR2 YENEEA. The CDR3 consists of 12 residues. The CDR3 here is CASSLGPSEQYF. The CDR3 coding sequence is TGTGCCAGCAGCTTAGGGCCTAGCGAGCAGTACTTC.

The V call is TRBV19, the J call TRBJ2-2, with 9 positions matching TRBD1. The CDR3 extends over 16 amino acids. J was trimmed by 8 bases and V by 4 bases; bases with no gene match: 11. Germline CDR1 reads LNHDA; CDR2 reads SQIVND (reference sequence). The CDR3 DNA follows: TGTGCCAGTAGTAAGAGCCGGGACAGGGTTACGGGGGAGCTGTTTTTT. Protein product: CASSKSRDRVTGELFF. Full variable domain (outside the CDR3, taken from reference TRBV19 and TRBJ2-2): DGGITQSPKYLFRKEGQNVTLSCEQNLNHDAMYWYRQDPGQGLRLIYYSQIVNDFQKGDIAEGYSVSREKKESFPLTVTSAQKNPTAFYLCASSKSRDRVTGELFFGEGSRLTVL.

The chain carries TRBV11-2 and TRBJ2-7; 10 positions match TRBD2. V lost 0 bases to trimming and J lost 4 bases; unmatched junction nucleotides: 9. The CDR3 is 17 amino acids. Germline loops: CDR1 SGHAT, CDR2 FQNNGV. The CDR3 spells CASSLDRVVAGGYEQYF. Written as DNA, the CDR3 is TGTGCCAGCAGCTTAGATCGAGTGGTAGCGGGGGGTTACGAGCAGTACTTC.

This chain joins TRBV19 and TRBJ2-2; 12 bases are shared with TRBD2. Germline V CDR1 and CDR2: LNHDA, SQIVND (reference sequence). The J segment lost 4 bases and the V segment lost 3 bases, leaving 3 bases of the junction unmatched. CDR3 length: 16 amino acids. This chain's CDR3 is CASSIGLAGLTGELFF. The CDR3 nucleotides are TGTGCCAGTAGTATTGGACTAGCGGGACTCACCGGGGAGCTGTTTTTT.

This chain joins TRBV7-6 and TRBJ2-7; 7 bases match TRBD2. CDR3 length: 17 amino acids. CDR1 SGHVS and CDR2 FNYEAQ come from the germline V gene. The junction had 14 bases not matched to a gene; V was cut back by 0 bases and J by 6 bases. CDR3 sequence: CASSLAFSSRTSVEQYF. In nucleotides, the CDR3 is TGTGCCAGCAGCTTAGCTTTTTCCTCTAGGACTAGTGTCGAGCAGTACTTC.

This rearrangement joins TRBV4-1 to TRBJ2-2; 9 nucleotides align to TRBD2. Germline-derived CDR1 and CDR2 are MGHRA and YSYEKL. Unmatched junction bases numbered 10, after V lost 4 bases and J lost 4 bases. The length of the CDR3 is 17 residues. The CDR3 bases are TGCGCCAGCAGCCCCCTAGGGCGGGAGGGTAGCACCGGGGAGCTGTTTTTT. Translating gives CASSPLGREGSTGELFF.

The rearrangement links TRBV19 to TRBJ1-1, with D unclear. The CDR3 is 12 residues long. The germline CDR1 and CDR2 sequences are LNHDA and SQIVND (reference sequence). V was trimmed by 5 bases and J by 2 bases, leaving 6 bases between them. This CDR3 is CASSWKNTEAFF. In DNA form, the CDR3 reads TGTGCCAGTAGTTGGAAAAACACTGAAGCTTTCTTT.

The chain links TRBV24-1 to TRBJ1-5, with a tentative D call TRBD1 (5 bases). The V end was cut by 6 bases, the J end by 3 bases, with 11 bases between. Germline V gene sequence: CDR1 KGHDR, CDR2 SFDVKD. There are 14 residues in the CDR3. The CDR3 sequence is CATSSGTSNQPQHF. The CDR3 bases are TGTGCCACCAGTTCAGGGACCTCCAATCAGCCCCAGCATTTT.

This clone was seen only a few times. V usage is TRBV7-9 and J usage is TRBJ2-2; the match to TRBD1 covers 8 bases. The germline gives CDR1 SEHNR, CDR2 FQNEAQ (reference sequence). V lost 6 bases to trimming and J lost 0 bases; unmatched junction nucleotides: 6. The CDR3 sequence is 16 residues long. The CDR3 region is CASRTRQGSNTGELFF. For the CDR3, the DNA is TGTGCCAGCAGAACAAGACAGGGGTCGAACACCGGGGAGCTGTTTTTT.

The chain is built from TRBV18 and TRBJ1-1; D unresolved. Germline V gene data show CDR1 as KGHSH and CDR2 as LQKENI. V was shortened by 4 bases and J by 0 bases, with 0 bases between the two germline ends. There are 11 residues in the CDR3. The CDR3 coding sequence is TGTGCCAGCTCACTGAACACTGAAGCTTTCTTT. Encoded protein: CASSLNTEAFF.

V gene TRBV3-1 (or the pseudogene TRBV3-2) combines with J gene TRBJ1-2, with D uncertain. V dropped 5 bases and J dropped 7 bases, with 20 bases sitting between them. Looked up from germline, CDR1 is LGHDT and CDR2 is YNNKEL (reference sequence). This CDR3 has 15 amino acids. This CDR3 reads CASSFTDKGNFGYTF. The CDR3 nucleotides are TGTGCCAGCAGCTTCACAGATAAGGGTAATTTTGGCTACACCTTC.

The rearrangement joins TRBV11-2 to TRBJ2-7; D ambiguous. Trimming pared 5 bases from V and 0 bases from J, leaving 11 bases between. The CDR3 has 14 residues. Looked up from germline, CDR1 is SGHAT and CDR2 is FQNNGV. CDR3 sequence reads: CASSTRRTSYEQYF. The DNA of the CDR3 is TGTGCCAGCAGCACAAGACGGACCTCCTACGAGCAGTACTTC.

J is TRBJ2-2 and V is TRBV7-8, with 11 bases lining up with TRBD2. The germline V gene has CDR1 SGHVS and CDR2 FQNEAQ. This CDR3 is built from 19 residues. V shed 5 bases and J 2 bases; nucleotides not matched to a gene: 13. CDR3 in DNA: TGTGCCAGCAGCACAGAAGTTAGCGGGAGGGCGGCAAACACCGGGGAGCTGTTTTTT. The encoded protein is CASSTEVSGRAANTGELFF.

The chain uses TRBV18 and TRBJ2-7, with TRBD1 matching 7 bases. In germline, CDR1 is KGHSH, CDR2 LQKENI. There are 16 residues in the CDR3. After removal of 3 bases from V and 1 base from J, the junction contained 9 bases not matched to a gene. The CDR3 DNA reads TGTGCCAGCTCACCGCAAGGACAGGACTTATCCTACGAGCAGTACTTC. The encoded protein is CASSPQGQDLSYEQYF. Looking up the rest from reference TRBV18 and TRBJ2-7 gives the full variable domain: NAGVMQNPRHLVRRRGQEARLRCSPMKGHSHVYWYRQLPEEGLKFMVYLQKENIIDESGMPKERFSAEFPKEGPSILRIQQVVRGDSAAYFCASSPQGQDLSYEQYFGPGTRLTVT.

J is TRBJ2-2 and V is TRBV28; D possibly corresponds to TRBD1 (6 bases). The CDR3 is 14 amino acids. The ends were cut back, 5 bases at V and 6 bases at J, with 13 bases in the middle. Germline lookup yields CDR1 MDHEN and CDR2 SYDVKM. This CDR3 reads CASSKGGYAGELFF. CDR3 bases: TGTGCCAGCAGTAAAGGGGGTTATGCCGGGGAGCTGTTTTTT.

The J gene is TRBJ1-5, the V gene TRBV28; D possibly corresponds to TRBD1 (5 bases). The ends were cut back, 4 bases at V and 4 bases at J, with 14 bases in the middle. There are 15 residues in the CDR3. Germline V gives CDR1 MDHEN, CDR2 SYDVKM. In DNA, the CDR3 is TGTGCCAGCAGTTCGGCTCAGGGCAGGAATCAGCCCCAGCATTTT. This sequence encodes CASSSAQGRNQPQHF. The full variable domain, its missing parts supplied by reference TRBV28 and TRBJ1-5, is DVKVTQSSRYLVKRTGEKVFLECVQDMDHENMFWYRQDPGLGLRLIYFSYDVKMKEKGDIPEGYSVSREKKERFSLILESASTNQTSMYLCASSSAQGRNQPQHFGDGTRLSIL.

The V gene is TRBV18, the J gene TRBJ2-1; 13 nucleotides agree with TRBD2. Germline lookup yields CDR1 KGHSH and CDR2 LQKENI. J lost 7 bases, V lost 3 bases, and 6 bases had no gene match. This CDR3 contains 16 residues. CDR3 in amino acids: CASSPQGLAGPNEQFF. The CDR3 DNA reads TGTGCCAGCTCACCCCAGGGACTAGCGGGACCTAATGAGCAGTTCTTC.

The V gene is TRBV7-2, the J gene TRBJ2-5; D perhaps matches TRBD1 (5 bases). Trimming cost V 0 bases and J 1 base, with 9 bases left between them. The CDR3 spans 15 residues. The germline gives CDR1 SGHTA, CDR2 FQGNSA. The CDR3 region is CASSLAPGSQETQYF. CDR3 DNA sequence: TGTGCCAGCAGCTTAGCCCCAGGGTCCCAAGAGACCCAGTACTTC.

This chain uses TRBV9 with TRBJ2-1, with D uncertain. V lost 0 bases and J 0 bases, leaving 10 bases between the germline ends. There are 16 residues in the CDR3. CDR1 SGDLS and CDR2 YYNGEE come from the germline V gene. CDR3 coding DNA: TGTGCCAGCAGCGTAGATGGCCAGGACTCCTACAATGAGCAGTTCTTC. It encodes CASSVDGQDSYNEQFF.